This is a list of T cell receptor beta chains from one sample in a study of glioma-infiltrating T cells. One entry per CDR3 protein results from TCRdb running MiXCR on the multiplex PCR reads. In the table there are about 180,000 distinct CDR3 sequences, roughly two fifths of which are singletons. Sequencing input: glioma tissue, nonneoplastic brain tissue, or PBMCs (not recorded which). The receptors derive from a human donor with low-grade glioma or glioblastoma, undergoing nonglioma brain surgery, or in good health (not recorded which). CDR3s include the opening cysteine and the closing phenylalanine or tryptophan. Each record gives: clone size, D gene, V gene, J gene, CDR3 protein, CDR3 DNA. D genes are given only for firm matches. Clone size appears in some rows only: once, few, many, or a class for an expanded clone.

clone size: -; D gene: -; V gene: TRBV29-1; J gene: TRBJ2-6; CDR3 protein: CSVSQASGANVLTF; CDR3 DNA: TGCAGCGTTAGTCAAGCATCTGGGGCCAACGTCCTGACTTTC
clone size: many; D gene: TRBD1; V gene: TRBV20-1; J gene: TRBJ2-5; CDR3 protein: CSARALETGGGQETQYF; CDR3 DNA: TGCAGTGCTAGAGCATTGGAGACAGGGGGGGGACAAGAGACCCAGTACTTC
clone size: -; D gene: -; V gene: TRBV28; J gene: TRBJ1-5; CDR3 protein: CASRQTIQFFNRPQHF; CDR3 DNA: TGTGCCAGCAGACAAACAATACAGTTTTTCAATCGGCCCCAGCATTTT
clone size: -; D gene: -; V gene: TRBV6-1; J gene: TRBJ2-4; CDR3 protein: CARSENHREVLKNIKYF; CDR3 DNA: TGTGCCAGAAGTGAAAATCATAGGGAGGTTTTGAAAAACATTAAGTACTTC
clone size: once; D gene: TRBD1; V gene: TRBV12-3/TRBV12-4; J gene: TRBJ1-2; CDR3 protein: CASTRTGVNYGHTF; CDR3 DNA: TGTGCCAGCACCAGGACAGGGGTAAACTACGGCCACACCTTC
clone size: -; D gene: -; V gene: TRBV29-1; J gene: TRBJ2-7; CDR3 protein: CRVVRGAEQYF; CDR3 DNA: TGCAGAGTTGTGCGGGGTGCAGAGCAGTACTTC
clone size: many; D gene: TRBD1; V gene: TRBV7-2; J gene: TRBJ2-5; CDR3 protein: CASSSTGGPETQYF; CDR3 DNA: TGTGCCAGCAGCTCGACAGGGGGCCCAGAGACCCAGTACTTC
clone size: many; D gene: TRBD1; V gene: TRBV25-1; J gene: TRBJ2-1; CDR3 protein: CASRDRDEQFF; CDR3 DNA: TGTGCCAGCAGGGACAGGGATGAGCAGTTCTTC
clone size: -; D gene: -; V gene: TRBV7-9; J gene: TRBJ2-2; CDR3 protein: CASSPASGPDTGELFF; CDR3 DNA: TGTGCCAGCAGCCCGGCCTCCGGTCCGGACACCGGGGAGCTGTTTTTT
clone size: many; D gene: -; V gene: TRBV6-1; J gene: TRBJ1-2; CDR3 protein: CASNGMSNGYTF; CDR3 DNA: TGTGCCAGCAATGGTATGTCGAATGGCTACACCTTC
clone size: -; D gene: -; V gene: TRBV4-1; J gene: TRBJ2-5; CDR3 protein: CASSQFSGETQYF; CDR3 DNA: TGCGCCAGCAGCCAATTCAGCGGAGAGACCCAGTACTTC
clone size: many; D gene: TRBD2; V gene: TRBV7-6; J gene: TRBJ2-7; CDR3 protein: CASSRRTSGNEQYF; CDR3 DNA: TGTGCCAGCAGCCGCCGGACTAGCGGGAACGAGCAGTACTTC
clone size: -; D gene: -; V gene: TRBV2; J gene: TRBJ1-2; CDR3 protein: CASTQGEYYGYTF; CDR3 DNA: TGTGCCAGCACTCAGGGAGAGTACTATGGCTACACCTTC
clone size: many; D gene: -; V gene: TRBV6-1; J gene: TRBJ2-7; CDR3 protein: CASSLRQTRVEQYF; CDR3 DNA: TGTGCCAGCAGTTTGAGGCAGACACGGGTCGAGCAGTACTTC
clone size: few; D gene: -; V gene: TRBV28; J gene: TRBJ1-3; CDR3 protein: CASSFRQYYSGNTIYF; CDR3 DNA: TGTGCCAGCAGTTTCCGGCAGTATTACTCTGGAAACACCATATATTTT
clone size: many; D gene: -; V gene: TRBV28; J gene: TRBJ1-2; CDR3 protein: CASSLLSGVGGYTF; CDR3 DNA: TGTGCCAGCAGTTTATTATCAGGGGTGGGAGGCTACACCTTC
clone size: many; D gene: TRBD1; V gene: TRBV27; J gene: TRBJ2-1; CDR3 protein: CAGSLPLTGSVDEQFF; CDR3 DNA: TGTGCCGGCAGTTTACCATTGACAGGGAGCGTTGATGAGCAGTTCTTC
clone size: -; D gene: TRBD2; V gene: TRBV20-1; J gene: TRBJ2-3; CDR3 protein: CSDSGLAGGPGTDTQYF; CDR3 DNA: TGCAGTGATTCAGGACTAGCGGGAGGGCCTGGCACAGATACGCAGTATTTT
clone size: many; D gene: TRBD1; V gene: TRBV27; J gene: TRBJ1-5; CDR3 protein: CASSSRTGGGSQPQHF; CDR3 DNA: TGTGCCAGCAGTTCAAGGACAGGTGGGGGAAGTCAGCCCCAGCATTTT
clone size: -; D gene: TRBD1; V gene: TRBV9; J gene: TRBJ1-5; CDR3 protein: CASSFYPGTGGIHF; CDR3 DNA: TGTGCCAGCAGCTTCTACCCCGGGACAGGGGGTATCCATTTT
clone size: once; D gene: -; V gene: TRBV25-1; J gene: TRBJ1-5; CDR3 protein: CASSEFALNQHQHF; CDR3 DNA: TGTGCCAGCAGTGAATTCGCACTGAATCAGCACCAGCATTTT
clone size: -; D gene: TRBD2; V gene: TRBV20-1; J gene: TRBJ2-1; CDR3 protein: CSARGLAGGRSYNGQSF; CDR3 DNA: TGCAGTGCCCGGGGACTAGCGGGAGGTCGGTCCTACAATGGGCAGTCCTTC
clone size: -; D gene: -; V gene: TRBV20-1; J gene: TRBJ1-1; CDR3 protein: CSDRSGGTEASF; CDR3 DNA: TGCAGTGATAGATCGGGGGGGACTGAAGCTTCCTTT
clone size: -; D gene: TRBD2; V gene: TRBV27; J gene: TRBJ2-5; CDR3 protein: CASSLGTSGRAETQYF; CDR3 DNA: TGCGCCAGCAGTTTAGGTACTAGCGGGAGGGCGGAGACCCAGTACTTC
clone size: few; D gene: TRBD2; V gene: TRBV12-3/TRBV12-4; J gene: TRBJ2-1; CDR3 protein: CASSFTSGSSYEQFF; CDR3 DNA: TGTGCCAGCAGTTTTACTAGCGGGAGCAGCTATGAGCAGTTCTTC
clone size: many; D gene: -; V gene: TRBV6-1; J gene: TRBJ2-5; CDR3 protein: CASRIAETQYF; CDR3 DNA: TGTGCCAGCAGAATAGCAGAGACCCAGTACTTC
clone size: -; D gene: -; V gene: TRBV4-3; J gene: TRBJ2-3; CDR3 protein: CTSSFNGTQYF; CDR3 DNA: TGCACCAGCAGCTTTAACGGTACGCAGTATTTT
clone size: -; D gene: -; V gene: TRBV5-1; J gene: TRBJ2-2; CDR3 protein: CASSFVEGNTGELFF; CDR3 DNA: TGCGCCAGCAGCTTTGTGGAGGGGAACACCGGGGAGCTGTTTTTT
clone size: -; D gene: -; V gene: TRBV20-1; J gene: TRBJ2-1; CDR3 protein: CSAKPGGAIYEQFF; CDR3 DNA: TGCAGTGCTAAGCCAGGTGGGGCTATCTATGAGCAGTTCTTC
clone size: many; D gene: -; V gene: TRBV15; J gene: TRBJ1-1; CDR3 protein: CATSGGRTNTEAFF; CDR3 DNA: TGTGCCACCAGTGGGGGACGGACGAACACTGAAGCTTTCTTT
clone size: many; D gene: -; V gene: TRBV7-9; J gene: TRBJ2-1; CDR3 protein: CASSLSTHNEQFF; CDR3 DNA: TGTGCCAGCAGCTTATCCACTCACAATGAGCAGTTCTTC
clone size: -; D gene: TRBD1; V gene: TRBV2; J gene: TRBJ2-7; CDR3 protein: CASSEGFMGTGGSRVAYEQYF; CDR3 DNA: TGTGCCAGCAGTGAAGGTTTTATGGGAACAGGGGGCTCACGCGTTGCCTACGAGCAGTACTTC
clone size: -; D gene: -; V gene: TRBV9; J gene: TRBJ2-1; CDR3 protein: CASSGDFHDEQFF; CDR3 DNA: TGTGCCAGCAGCGGGGACTTTCACGATGAGCAGTTCTTC
clone size: -; D gene: -; V gene: TRBV28; J gene: TRBJ1-3; CDR3 protein: CVSSFIQTGNTIYF; CDR3 DNA: TGTGTTAGCAGTTTCATCCAGACTGGAAACACCATATATTTT
clone size: many; D gene: -; V gene: TRBV15; J gene: TRBJ2-3; CDR3 protein: CATSPRLNTDTQYF; CDR3 DNA: TGTGCCACCAGCCCACGACTGAACACAGATACGCAGTATTTT
clone size: once; D gene: TRBD1; V gene: TRBV29-1; J gene: TRBJ2-1; CDR3 protein: CSLQGQGSFSMYNEQFF; CDR3 DNA: TGCAGCCTTCAAGGACAGGGGAGTTTTTCTATGTACAATGAGCAGTTCTTC